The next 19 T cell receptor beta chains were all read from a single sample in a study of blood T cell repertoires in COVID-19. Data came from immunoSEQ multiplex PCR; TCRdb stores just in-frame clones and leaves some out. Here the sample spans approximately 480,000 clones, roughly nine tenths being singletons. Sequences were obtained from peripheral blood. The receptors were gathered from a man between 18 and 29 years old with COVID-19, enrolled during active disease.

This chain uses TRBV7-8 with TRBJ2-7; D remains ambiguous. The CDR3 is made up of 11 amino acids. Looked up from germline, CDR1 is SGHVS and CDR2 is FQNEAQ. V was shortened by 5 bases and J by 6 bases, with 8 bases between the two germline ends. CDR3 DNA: TGTGCCAGCAGCCCCTTTGTCGAGCAGTACTTC. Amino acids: CASSPFVEQYF. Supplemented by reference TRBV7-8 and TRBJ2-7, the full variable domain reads GAGVSQSPRYKVAKRGQDVALRCDPISGHVSLFWYQQALGQGPEFLTYFQNEAQLDKSGLPSDRFFAERPEGSVSTLKIQRTQQEDSAVYLCASSPFVEQYFGPGTRLTVT.

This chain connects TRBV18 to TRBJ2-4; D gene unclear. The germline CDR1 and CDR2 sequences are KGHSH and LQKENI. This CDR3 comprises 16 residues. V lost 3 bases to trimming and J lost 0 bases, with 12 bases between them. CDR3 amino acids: CASSPEFRLAKNIQYF. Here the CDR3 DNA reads TGTGCCAGCTCACCCGAATTCCGGTTAGCCAAAAACATTCAGTACTTC.

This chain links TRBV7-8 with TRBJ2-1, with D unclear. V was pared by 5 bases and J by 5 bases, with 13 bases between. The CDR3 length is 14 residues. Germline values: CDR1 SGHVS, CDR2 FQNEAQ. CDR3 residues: CASSPRGEDNEQFF. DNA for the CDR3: TGTGCCAGCAGCCCCCGAGGCGAGGACAATGAGCAGTTCTTC.

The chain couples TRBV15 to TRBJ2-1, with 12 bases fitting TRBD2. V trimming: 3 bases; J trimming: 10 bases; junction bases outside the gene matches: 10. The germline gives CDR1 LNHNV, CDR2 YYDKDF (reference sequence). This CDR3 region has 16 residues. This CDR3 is CATSSLGLAGSNEQFF. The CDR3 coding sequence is TGTGCCACCAGCAGCCTTGGACTAGCGGGATCCAACGAGCAGTTCTTC.

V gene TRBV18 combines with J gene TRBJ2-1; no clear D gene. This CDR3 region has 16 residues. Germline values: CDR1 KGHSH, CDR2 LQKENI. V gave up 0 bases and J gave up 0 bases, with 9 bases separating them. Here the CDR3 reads CASSPPLRSSYNEQFF. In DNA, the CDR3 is TGTGCCAGCTCACCACCTCTTAGGAGCTCCTACAATGAGCAGTTCTTC.

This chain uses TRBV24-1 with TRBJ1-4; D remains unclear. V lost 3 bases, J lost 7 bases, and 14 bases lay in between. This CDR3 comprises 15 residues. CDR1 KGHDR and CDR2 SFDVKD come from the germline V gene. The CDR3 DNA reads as TGTGCCACCAGTGATCCGCCCCGGTCGGGTGAAAAACTGTTTTTT. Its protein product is CATSDPPRSGEKLFF.

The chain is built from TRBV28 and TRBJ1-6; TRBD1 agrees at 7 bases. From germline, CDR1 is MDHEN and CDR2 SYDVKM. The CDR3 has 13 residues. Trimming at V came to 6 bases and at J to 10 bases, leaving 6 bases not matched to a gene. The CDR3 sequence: CASRTGVQSPLHF. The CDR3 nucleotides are TGTGCCAGCAGAACAGGGGTACAATCACCCCTCCACTTT.

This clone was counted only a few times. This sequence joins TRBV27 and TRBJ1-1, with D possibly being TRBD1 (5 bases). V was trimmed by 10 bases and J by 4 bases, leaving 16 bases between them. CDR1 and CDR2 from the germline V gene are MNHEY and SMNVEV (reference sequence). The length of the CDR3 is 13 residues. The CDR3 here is CAIASREGTEAFF. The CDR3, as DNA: TGTGCCATAGCGTCCAGGGAGGGCACTGAAGCTTTCTTT.

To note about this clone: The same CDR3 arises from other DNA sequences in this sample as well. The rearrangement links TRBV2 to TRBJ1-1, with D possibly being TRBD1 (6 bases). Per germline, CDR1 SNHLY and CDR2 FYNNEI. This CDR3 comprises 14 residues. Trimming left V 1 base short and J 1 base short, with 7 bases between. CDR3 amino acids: CASSEGRGNTEAFF. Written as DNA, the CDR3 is TGTGCCAGCAGTGAAGGCAGGGGGAACACTGAAGCTTTCTTT.

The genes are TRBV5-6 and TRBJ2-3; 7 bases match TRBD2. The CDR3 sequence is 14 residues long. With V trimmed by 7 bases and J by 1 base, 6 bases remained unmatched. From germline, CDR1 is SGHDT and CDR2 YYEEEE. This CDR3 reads CASGRVWGTDTQYF. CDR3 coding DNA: TGTGCCAGCGGGAGGGTATGGGGCACAGATACGCAGTATTTT.

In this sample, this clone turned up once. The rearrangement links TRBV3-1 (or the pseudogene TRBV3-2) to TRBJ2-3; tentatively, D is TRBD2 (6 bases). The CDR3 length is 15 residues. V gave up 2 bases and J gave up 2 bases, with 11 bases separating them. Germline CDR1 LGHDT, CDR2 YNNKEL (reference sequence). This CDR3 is CASSQYTSYTDTQYF. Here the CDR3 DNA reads TGTGCCAGCAGCCAATATACTAGCTACACAGATACGCAGTATTTT.

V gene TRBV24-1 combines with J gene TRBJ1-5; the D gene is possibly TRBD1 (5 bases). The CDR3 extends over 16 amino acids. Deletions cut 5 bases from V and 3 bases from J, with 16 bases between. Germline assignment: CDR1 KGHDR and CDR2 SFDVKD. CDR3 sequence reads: CATSATGEGNNQPQHF. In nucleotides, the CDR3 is TGTGCCACCAGTGCTACGGGGGAGGGGAACAATCAGCCCCAGCATTTT.

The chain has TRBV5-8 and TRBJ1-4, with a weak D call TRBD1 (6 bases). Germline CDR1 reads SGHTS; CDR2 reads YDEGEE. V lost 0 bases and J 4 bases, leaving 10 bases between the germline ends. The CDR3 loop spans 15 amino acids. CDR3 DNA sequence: TGTGCCAGCAGCTTGGGACAGGCCATTAATGAAAAACTGTTTTTT. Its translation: CASSLGQAINEKLFF.

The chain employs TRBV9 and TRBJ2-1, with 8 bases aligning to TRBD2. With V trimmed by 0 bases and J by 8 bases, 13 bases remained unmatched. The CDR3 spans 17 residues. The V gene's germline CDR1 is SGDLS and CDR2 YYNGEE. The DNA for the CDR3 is TGTGCCAGCAGCGTAGTCGGCGGGGGGACTTATTTGGATGAGCAGTTCTTC. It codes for CASSVVGGGTYLDEQFF. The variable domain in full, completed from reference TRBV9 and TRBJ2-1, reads DSGVTQTPKHLITATGQRVTLRCSPRSGDLSVYWYQQSLDQGLQFLIQYYNGEERAKGNILERFSAQQFPDLHSELNLSSLELGDSALYFCASSVVGGGTYLDEQFFGPGTRLTVL.

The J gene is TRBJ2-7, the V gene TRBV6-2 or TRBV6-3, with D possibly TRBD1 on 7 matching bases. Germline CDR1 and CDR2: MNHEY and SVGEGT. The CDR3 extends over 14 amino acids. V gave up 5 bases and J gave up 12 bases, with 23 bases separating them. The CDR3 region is CASSDNLTGLGRYF. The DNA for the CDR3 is TGTGCCAGCAGTGACAACCTGACAGGGCTCGGGAGGTACTTC.

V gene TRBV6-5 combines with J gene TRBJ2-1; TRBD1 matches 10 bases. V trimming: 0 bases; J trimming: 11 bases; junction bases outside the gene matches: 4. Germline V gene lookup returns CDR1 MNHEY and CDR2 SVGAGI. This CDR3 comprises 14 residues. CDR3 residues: CASSYSDRGRKQFF. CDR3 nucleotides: TGTGCCAGCAGTTACTCCGACAGGGGGCGTAAGCAGTTCTTC.

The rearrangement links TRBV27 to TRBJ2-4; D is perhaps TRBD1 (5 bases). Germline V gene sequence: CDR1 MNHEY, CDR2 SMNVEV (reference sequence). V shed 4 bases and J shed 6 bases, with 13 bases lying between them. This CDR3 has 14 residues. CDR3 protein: CASSSPPQGNIQYF. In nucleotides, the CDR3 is TGTGCCAGCAGTTCCCCGCCCCAGGGAAACATTCAGTACTTC.

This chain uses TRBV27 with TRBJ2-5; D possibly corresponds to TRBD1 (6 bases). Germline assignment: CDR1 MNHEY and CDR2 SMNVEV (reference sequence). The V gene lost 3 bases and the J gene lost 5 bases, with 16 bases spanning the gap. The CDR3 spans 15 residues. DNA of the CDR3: TGTGCCAGCAGTTTCACAGGGAAAGGTCGGGAGACCCAGTACTTC. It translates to CASSFTGKGRETQYF.

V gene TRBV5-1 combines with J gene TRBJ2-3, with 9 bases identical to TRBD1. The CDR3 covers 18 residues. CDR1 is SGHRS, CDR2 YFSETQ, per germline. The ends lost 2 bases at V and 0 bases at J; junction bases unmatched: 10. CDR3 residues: CASSFPPRTGASTDTQYF. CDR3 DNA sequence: TGCGCCAGCAGCTTTCCACCTCGGACAGGGGCTAGCACAGATACGCAGTATTTT.